This TCR beta chain was profiled in a study of T cell changes during pregnancy in multiple sclerosis. The CDR3 spans 13 residues. From germline, CDR1 is SQVTM and CDR2 ANQGSEA. The ends were cut back, 4 bases at V and 2 bases at J, with 9 bases in the middle. The method was immunoSEQ multiplex PCR; TCRdb's version includes in-frame clones alone and lacks a portion of them. The profile shows 30,000 to 45,000 clones, 92% of them singletons. This sequence originates from a female donor with multiple sclerosis, enrolled in a pregnancy study. This specimen consisted of CD8+ T cells from peripheral blood mononuclear cells, obtained in the first trimester of pregnancy. This chain joins TRBV29-1 and TRBJ2-1, with D tentatively TRBD1 (5 bases). CDR3: CSVARTPYNEQFF. CDR3 DNA: TGCAGCGTTGCCCGGACACCCTACAATGAGCAGTTCTTC.